This T cell receptor (beta chain) was recovered during a study of T-cell reconstitution after alpha-beta-depleted transplantation in children. Study-wide results and caveats: The authors attributed T-cell counts and diversity one year after transplant mostly to newly produced T cells.

Note on this clonotype: Its cognate antigen is unknown.

A library of TCRbeta sequences, prepared with unique molecular identifiers, was generated. TCRdb passed the PCR reads through MiXCR, listing each CDR3 protein once. Altogether around 90,000 distinct CDR3 sequences are present, around 15% being singletons, with the ten largest covering roughly a fifth. Germline-derived CDR1 and CDR2 are SGHAT and FQNNGV. The CDR3 runs 17 residues. V gave up 0 bases and J gave up 0 bases; unmatched junction bases: 5. The TCR comes from a male patient between 2 and 10 years old who had a stem cell transplant for acute lymphoblastic leukemia, so the T cells may come from the graft donor. The source material was PBMCs, mostly from graft donor cells, sampled 180 days after TCRalphabeta/CD19-depleted stem cell transplant. The chain is built from TRBV11-2 and TRBJ2-1; TRBD2 aligns across 7 bases. The CDR3 DNA is TGTGCCAGCAGCTTAGAACGCGGGGGTAGCTCCTACAATGAGCAGTTCTTC. Residues: CASSLERGGSSYNEQFF.